This T cell receptor beta chain comes out of a study of EBV T-cell therapy then PD-1 blockade in nasopharyngeal carcinoma (dated by TCRdb to about 2021). This clone was found a few times. Its antigen is currently not known. Qualities for individual bases were not recorded, and no much larger clone is one base off. From the cysteine up to the phenylalanine, the CDR3 has a length of 13 residues. Just the 39-base CDR3 DNA is kept, in frame starting at base 1. Cut back by 1 base and 4 bases, the V and J ends lie 8 bases apart. As encoded in the germline V gene, CDR1 is SGHTS while CDR2 is YDEGEE. In light of the paper, this sample's treatment or condition label describes: AdE1-LMPpoly-expanded autologous EBV-specific T-cell therapy followed by anti-PD-1 nivolumab. The Qiagen DNeasy Kit was used to extract genomic DNA from the sorted cells. TCR beta chain deep sequencing was performed on the immunoSEQ platform. The authors processed their data as follows. Repertoire data analysis was performed with the immunoSEQ Analyzer software. In its TCRdb copy, this immuneACCESS table keeps in-frame sequences only and misses some clones. Where compared with another copy, unresolved V genes explain less than half of these, and the others have no known cause. V, J and clone size derive from that table, while D and trimming were established from the DNA sequence. The sample data list tens of thousands of clones, and 82% of these were observed just once. The ten largest clones take up approximately 25% of the sample.

The source material was CD8+ T cells from blood, sampled at day -245 from a patient whose treatment included autologous EBV-specific T cells and nivolumab. The TCR was taken from a man aged 35 to 55 with nasopharyngeal carcinoma. This sequence uses TRBV5-8 and TRBJ1-1; the D gene is unclear. The CDR3 protein is CASSLRRTTEAFF. At the DNA level, the sequence is TGTGCCAGCAGCTTGAGGCGGACCACTGAAGCTTTCTTT.